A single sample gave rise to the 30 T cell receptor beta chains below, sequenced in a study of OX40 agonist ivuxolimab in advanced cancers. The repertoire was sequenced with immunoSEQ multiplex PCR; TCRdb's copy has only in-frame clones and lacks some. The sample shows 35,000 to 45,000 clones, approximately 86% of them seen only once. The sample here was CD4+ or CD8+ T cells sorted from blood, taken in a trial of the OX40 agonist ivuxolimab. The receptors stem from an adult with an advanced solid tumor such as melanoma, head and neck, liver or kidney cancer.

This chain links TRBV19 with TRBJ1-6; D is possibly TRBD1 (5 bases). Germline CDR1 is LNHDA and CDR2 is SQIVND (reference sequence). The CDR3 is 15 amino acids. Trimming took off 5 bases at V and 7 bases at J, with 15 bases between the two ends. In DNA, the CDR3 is TGTGCCAGTAGTCCGGGACCCTCTTCAAATTCACCCCTCCACTTT. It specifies CASSPGPSSNSPLHF.

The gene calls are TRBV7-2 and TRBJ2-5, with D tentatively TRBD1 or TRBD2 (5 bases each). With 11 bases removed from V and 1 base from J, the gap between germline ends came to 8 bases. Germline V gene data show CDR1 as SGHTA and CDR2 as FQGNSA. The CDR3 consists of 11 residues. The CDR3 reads CASGPQETQYF. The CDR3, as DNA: TGTGCCTCGGGACCCCAAGAGACCCAGTACTTC.

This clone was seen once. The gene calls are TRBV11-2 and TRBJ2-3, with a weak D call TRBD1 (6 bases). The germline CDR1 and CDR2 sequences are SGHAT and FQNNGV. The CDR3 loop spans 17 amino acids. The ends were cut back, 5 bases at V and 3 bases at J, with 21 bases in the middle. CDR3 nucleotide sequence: TGTGCCAGCAGCACCGCCTCAGGGGCAGTGAAGACAGATACGCAGTATTTT. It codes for CASSTASGAVKTDTQYF.

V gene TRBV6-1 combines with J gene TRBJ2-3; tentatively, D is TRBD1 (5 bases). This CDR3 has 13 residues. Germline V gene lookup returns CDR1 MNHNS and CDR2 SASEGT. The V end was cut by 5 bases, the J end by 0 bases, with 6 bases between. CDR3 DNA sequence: TGTGCCAGCAGTCAGGGTAGCACAGATACGCAGTATTTT. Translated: CASSQGSTDTQYF.

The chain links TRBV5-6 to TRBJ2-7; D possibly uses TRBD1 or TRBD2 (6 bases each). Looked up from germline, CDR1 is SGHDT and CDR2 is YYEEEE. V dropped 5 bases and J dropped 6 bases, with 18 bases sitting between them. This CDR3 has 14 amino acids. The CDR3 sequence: CASRSYGGRGEQYV. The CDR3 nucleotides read TGTGCCAGCAGGTCCTATGGGGGGCGGGGCGAGCAGTACGTC.

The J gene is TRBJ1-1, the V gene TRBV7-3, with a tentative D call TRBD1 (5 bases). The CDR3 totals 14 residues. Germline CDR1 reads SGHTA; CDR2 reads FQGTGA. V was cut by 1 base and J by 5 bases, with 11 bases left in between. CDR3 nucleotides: TGTGCCAGCAGCTTAAATGGGGGTTTAACTGAAGCTTTCTTT. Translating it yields CASSLNGGLTEAFF.

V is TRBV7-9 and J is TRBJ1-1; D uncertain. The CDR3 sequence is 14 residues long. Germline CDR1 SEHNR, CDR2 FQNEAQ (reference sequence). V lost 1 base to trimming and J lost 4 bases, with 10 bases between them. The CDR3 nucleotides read TGTGCCAGCAGCTTAGTTGAGGAGGGCACTGAAGCTTTCTTT. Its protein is CASSLVEEGTEAFF.

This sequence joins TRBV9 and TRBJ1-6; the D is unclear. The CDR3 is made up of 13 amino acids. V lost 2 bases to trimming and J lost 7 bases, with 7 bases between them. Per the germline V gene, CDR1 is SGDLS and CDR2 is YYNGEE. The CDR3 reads CASSVNGNSPLHF. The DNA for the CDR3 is TGTGCCAGCAGCGTCAATGGCAATTCACCCCTCCACTTT.

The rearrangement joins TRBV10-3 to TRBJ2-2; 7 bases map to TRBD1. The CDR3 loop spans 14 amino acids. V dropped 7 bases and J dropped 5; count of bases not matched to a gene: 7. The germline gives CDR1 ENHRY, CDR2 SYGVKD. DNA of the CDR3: TGTGCCATCACTGGGACAGCGAGTACCGGGGAGCTGTTTTTT. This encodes CAITGTASTGELFF.

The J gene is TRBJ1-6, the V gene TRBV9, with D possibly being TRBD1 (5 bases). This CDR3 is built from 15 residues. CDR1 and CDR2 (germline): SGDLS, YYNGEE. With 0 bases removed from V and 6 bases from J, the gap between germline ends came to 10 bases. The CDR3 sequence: CASSVESGGNSPLHF. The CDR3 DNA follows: TGTGCCAGCAGCGTAGAGTCCGGGGGTAATTCACCCCTCCACTTT.

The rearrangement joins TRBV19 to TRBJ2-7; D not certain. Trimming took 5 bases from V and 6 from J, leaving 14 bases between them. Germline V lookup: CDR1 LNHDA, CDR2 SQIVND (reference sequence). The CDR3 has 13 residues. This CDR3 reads CASSPMPGSEQYV. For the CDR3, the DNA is TGTGCCAGTAGTCCCATGCCAGGTTCCGAGCAGTACGTC.

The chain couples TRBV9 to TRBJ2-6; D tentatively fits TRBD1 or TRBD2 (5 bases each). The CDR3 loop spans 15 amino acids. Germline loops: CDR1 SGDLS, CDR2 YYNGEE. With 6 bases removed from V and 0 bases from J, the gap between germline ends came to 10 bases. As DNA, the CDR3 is TGTGCCAGCACCCCGGGGCCCTCTGGGGCCAACGTCCTGACTTTC. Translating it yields CASTPGPSGANVLTF.

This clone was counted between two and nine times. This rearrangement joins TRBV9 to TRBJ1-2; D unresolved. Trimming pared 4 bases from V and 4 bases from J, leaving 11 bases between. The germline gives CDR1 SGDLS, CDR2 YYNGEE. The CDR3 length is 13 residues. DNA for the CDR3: TGTGCCAGCAGCCGGGGAGAAAGCTATGGCTACACCTTC. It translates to CASSRGESYGYTF.

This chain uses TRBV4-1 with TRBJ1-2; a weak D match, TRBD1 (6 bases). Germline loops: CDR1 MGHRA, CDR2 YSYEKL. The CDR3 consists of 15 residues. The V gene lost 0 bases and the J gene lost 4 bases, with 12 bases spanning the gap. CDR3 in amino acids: CASSQDETGAYGYTF. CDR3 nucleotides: TGCGCCAGCAGCCAAGACGAGACGGGGGCCTATGGCTACACCTTC.

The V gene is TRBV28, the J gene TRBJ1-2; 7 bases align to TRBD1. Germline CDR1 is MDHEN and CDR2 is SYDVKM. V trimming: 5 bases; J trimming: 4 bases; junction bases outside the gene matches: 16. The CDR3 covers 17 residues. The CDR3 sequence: CASSRPIRDSSFYGYTF. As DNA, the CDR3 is TGTGCCAGCAGTCGGCCCATCCGGGACAGTTCTTTCTATGGCTACACCTTC.

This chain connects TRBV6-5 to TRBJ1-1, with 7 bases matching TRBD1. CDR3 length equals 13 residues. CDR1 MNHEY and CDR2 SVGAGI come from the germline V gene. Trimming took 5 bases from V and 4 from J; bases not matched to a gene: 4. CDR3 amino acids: CASSEDRVTEAFF. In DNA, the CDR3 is TGTGCCAGCAGTGAAGACAGGGTCACTGAAGCTTTCTTT.

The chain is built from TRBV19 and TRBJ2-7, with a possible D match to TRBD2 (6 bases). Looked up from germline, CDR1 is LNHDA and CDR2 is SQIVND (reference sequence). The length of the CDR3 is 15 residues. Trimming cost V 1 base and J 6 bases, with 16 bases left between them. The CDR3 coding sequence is TGTGCCAGTAGTATAGGGGCGGGACCATTTACCGAGCAGTACTTC. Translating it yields CASSIGAGPFTEQYF.

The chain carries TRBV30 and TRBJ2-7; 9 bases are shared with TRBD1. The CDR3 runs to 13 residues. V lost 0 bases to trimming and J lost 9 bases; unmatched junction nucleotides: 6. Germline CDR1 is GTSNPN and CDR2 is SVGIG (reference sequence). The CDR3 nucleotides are TGTGCCTGGAGTGTACAGGGGGCAGTTGGGCAGTACGTC. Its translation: CAWSVQGAVGQYV.

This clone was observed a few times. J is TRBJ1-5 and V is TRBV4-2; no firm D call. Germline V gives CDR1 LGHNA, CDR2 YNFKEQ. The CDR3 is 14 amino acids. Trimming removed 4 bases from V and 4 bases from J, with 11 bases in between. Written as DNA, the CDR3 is TGTGCCAGCAGCCTCGAAGTAGAGAATCAGCCCCAGCATTTT. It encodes CASSLEVENQPQHF.

The CDR3 nucleotides read TGTGCCAGCAGTTACCGACAGGGGTCGGGAGATACGCAGTATTTT. Its translation: CASSYRQGSGDTQYF. This chain joins TRBV28 and TRBJ2-3; 8 bases match TRBD1. The CDR3 runs 15 residues. Germline CDR1 MDHEN, CDR2 SYDVKM. J lost 5 bases, V lost 4 bases, and 8 bases had no gene match.

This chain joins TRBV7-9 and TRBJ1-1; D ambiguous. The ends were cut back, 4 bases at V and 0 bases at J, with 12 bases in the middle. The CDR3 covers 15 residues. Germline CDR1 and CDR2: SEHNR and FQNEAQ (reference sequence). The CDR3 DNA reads TGTGCCAGCAGCTCCCATCGGCAGCTGAACACTGAAGCTTTCTTT. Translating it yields CASSSHRQLNTEAFF.

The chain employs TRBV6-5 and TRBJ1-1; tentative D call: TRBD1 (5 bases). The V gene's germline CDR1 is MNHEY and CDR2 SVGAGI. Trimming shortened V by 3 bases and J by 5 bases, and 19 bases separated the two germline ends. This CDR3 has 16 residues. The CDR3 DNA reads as TGTGCCAGCAGTTATAATATCGGGACCCCGAGGACTGAAGCTTTCTTT. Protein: CASSYNIGTPRTEAFF.

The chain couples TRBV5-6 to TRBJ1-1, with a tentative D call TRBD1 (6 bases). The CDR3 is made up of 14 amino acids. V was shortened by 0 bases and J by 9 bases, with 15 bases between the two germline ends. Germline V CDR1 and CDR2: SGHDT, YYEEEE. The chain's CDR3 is CASSLVQGSYKAFF. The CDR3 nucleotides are TGTGCCAGCAGCTTGGTTCAGGGGAGTTATAAAGCTTTCTTT.

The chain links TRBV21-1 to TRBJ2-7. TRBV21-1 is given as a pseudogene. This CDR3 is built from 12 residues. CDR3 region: CASSKRAYEQYV. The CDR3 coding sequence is TGTGCCAGCAGCAAAAGGGCCTACGAGCAGTACGTC.

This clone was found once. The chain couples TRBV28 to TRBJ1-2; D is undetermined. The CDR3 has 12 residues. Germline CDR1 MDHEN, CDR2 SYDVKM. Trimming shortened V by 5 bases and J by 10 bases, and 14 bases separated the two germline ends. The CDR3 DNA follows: TGTGCCAGCAGTCCTGGAACCTTATTCTACACCTTC. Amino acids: CASSPGTLFYTF.

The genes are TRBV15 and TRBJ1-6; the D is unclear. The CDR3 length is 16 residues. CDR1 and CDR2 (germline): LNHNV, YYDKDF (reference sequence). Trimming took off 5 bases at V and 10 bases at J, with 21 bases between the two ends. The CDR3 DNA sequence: TGTGCCACCAGCTCGAGAGATGGGGATATGACCTCACCCCTCCACTTT. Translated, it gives CATSSRDGDMTSPLHF.

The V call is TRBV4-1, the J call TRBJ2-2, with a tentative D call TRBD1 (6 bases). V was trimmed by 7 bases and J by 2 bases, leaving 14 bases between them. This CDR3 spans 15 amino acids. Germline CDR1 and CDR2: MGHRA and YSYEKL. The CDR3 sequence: CASNYRDFNTGELFF. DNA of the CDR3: TGCGCCAGCAACTACAGGGATTTTAACACCGGGGAGCTGTTTTTT.

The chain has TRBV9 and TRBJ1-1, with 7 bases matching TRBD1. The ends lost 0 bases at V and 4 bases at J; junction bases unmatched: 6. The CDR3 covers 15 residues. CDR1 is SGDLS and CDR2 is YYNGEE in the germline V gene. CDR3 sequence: CASSVDGGGLTEAFF. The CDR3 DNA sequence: TGTGCCAGCAGCGTAGATGGAGGGGGCCTCACTGAAGCTTTCTTT. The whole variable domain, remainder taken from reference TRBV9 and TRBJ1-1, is DSGVTQTPKHLITATGQRVTLRCSPRSGDLSVYWYQQSLDQGLQFLIQYYNGEERAKGNILERFSAQQFPDLHSELNLSSLELGDSALYFCASSVDGGGLTEAFFGQGTRLTVV.

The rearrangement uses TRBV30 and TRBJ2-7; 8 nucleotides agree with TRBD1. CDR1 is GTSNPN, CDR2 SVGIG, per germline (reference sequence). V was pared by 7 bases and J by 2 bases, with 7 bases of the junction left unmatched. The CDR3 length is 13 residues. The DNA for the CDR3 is TGTGCCTCCCTCGGACAGGGCCCCTACGAGCAGTACTTC. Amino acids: CASLGQGPYEQYF.

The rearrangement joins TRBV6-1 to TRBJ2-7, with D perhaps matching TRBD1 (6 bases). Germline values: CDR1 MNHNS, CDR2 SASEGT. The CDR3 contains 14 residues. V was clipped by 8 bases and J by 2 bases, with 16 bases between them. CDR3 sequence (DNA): TGTGCCAGCCTCCTCCGGGACATTCCCTACGAGCAGTACTTC. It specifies CASLLRDIPYEQYF.